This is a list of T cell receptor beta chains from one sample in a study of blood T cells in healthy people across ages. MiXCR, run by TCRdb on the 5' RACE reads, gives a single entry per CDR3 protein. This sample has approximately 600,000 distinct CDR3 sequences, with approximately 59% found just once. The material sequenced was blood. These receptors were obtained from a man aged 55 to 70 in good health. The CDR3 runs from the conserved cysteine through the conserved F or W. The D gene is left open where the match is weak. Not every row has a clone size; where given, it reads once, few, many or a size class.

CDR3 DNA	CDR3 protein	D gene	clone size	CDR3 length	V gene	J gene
TGTGCCATCAGTGGTTTGGGACAGGGGGCCTACGAGCAGTACTTC	CAISGLGQGAYEQYF	TRBD1	NA	15	TRBV10-3	TRBJ2-7
TGCGCCAGTAGAACAGGGGCCCGCACCGGGGAGCTGTTTTTT	CASRTGARTGELFF	TRBD1	NA	14	TRBV5-1	TRBJ2-2
TGTGCCACCAGTGATGGGATTAGCGGGGGTCGGGAGACCCAGTACTTC	CATSDGISGGRETQYF	TRBD2	NA	16	TRBV24-1	TRBJ2-5
TGCAGCGTTGCCCAGGTTAACACCGGGGAGCTGTTTTTT	CSVAQVNTGELFF	NA	NA	13	TRBV29-1	TRBJ2-2
TGCAGCGTTCCAGGCGGGGGAACTAATGAAAAACTGTTTTTT	CSVPGGGTNEKLFF	NA	once	14	TRBV29-1	TRBJ1-4
TGCAGTGCTCGCGGGACTAGCGGTAACTCCTACAATGAGCAGTTCTTC	CSARGTSGNSYNEQFF	TRBD2	NA	16	TRBV20-1	TRBJ2-1
TGTGCCAGCAGCGTAACAGGGGGTATAGACTATGGCTACACCTTC	CASSVTGGIDYGYTF	TRBD1	NA	15	TRBV9	TRBJ1-2
TGTGCCAGCAGTTACTCGATACCGGGAGGGGAGACCCAGTACTTC	CASSYSIPGGETQYF	TRBD2	NA	15	TRBV6-6	TRBJ2-5
TGCGCCAGCAGCTTGAATACGGCGAACAATGAGCAGTTCTTC	CASSLNTANNEQFF	NA	few	14	TRBV5-1	TRBJ2-1
TGCAGTGCTAGGACGGACATGAACACTGAAGCTTTCTTT	CSARTDMNTEAFF	NA	few	13	TRBV20-1	TRBJ1-1
TGCGCCAGCAGCTCCGGGGTAGCGGGGGGGTACCAAGAGACCCAGTACTTC	CASSSGVAGGYQETQYF	TRBD2	NA	17	TRBV5-1	TRBJ2-5
TGTGCCAGCAGCGAAAGACTAGGTAATTCACCCCTCCACTTT	CASSERLGNSPLHF	NA	NA	14	TRBV9	TRBJ1-6
TGTGCCAGCAGCGTAGGGGACTATATGGGCGAGCAGTACTTC	CASSVGDYMGEQYF	TRBD2	few	14	TRBV9	TRBJ2-7
TGTGCCAGCAGTTACTTTCTACGGGGAAACTATGGCTACACCTTC	CASSYFLRGNYGYTF	NA	NA	15	TRBV6-5	TRBJ1-2
TGTGCCAGCAGTGAGCTGAGAGGAGGTGTCAGCACAGATACGCAGTATTTT	CASSELRGGVSTDTQYF	NA	NA	17	TRBV2	TRBJ2-3
TGTGCCAGCAGTTACTTAGGTCGACAGGGCCGAGAGCAGTTCTTC	CASSYLGRQGREQFF	TRBD1	NA	15	TRBV6-5	TRBJ2-1
TGTGCCAGCAGCTTAGATGTGGACTTACCCCTCCACTTT	CASSLDVDLPLHF	NA	NA	13	TRBV7-2	TRBJ1-6
TGTGCCAGCAGTGAAACCCGGGGTAGCGGGGTACAAGAGACCCAGTACTTC	CASSETRGSGVQETQYF	TRBD2	few	17	TRBV25-1	TRBJ2-5
TGCAGTGCTAGGCGTACGCGGAAAGAGACCCAGTACTTC	CSARRTRKETQYF	NA	NA	13	TRBV20-1	TRBJ2-5
TGTGCCTCCAGCGGGGATGGGGGCCACGAGCAGTACTTC	CASSGDGGHEQYF	NA	few	13	TRBV3-1	TRBJ2-7
TGCAGTGCTCCCGGACTAGCGGGGGCCGGAAGGAATGAGCAGTTCTTC	CSAPGLAGAGRNEQFF	TRBD2	NA	16	TRBV20-1	TRBJ2-1
TGCAGCGTTGAAGTCTTAGGGGCCGTTTACAATGAGCAGTTCTTC	CSVEVLGAVYNEQFF	NA	NA	15	TRBV29-1	TRBJ2-1
TGTGCGGACGGAAACACAGATACGCAGTATTTT	CADGNTDTQYF	NA	NA	11	TRBV2	TRBJ2-3
TGTGCCAGCAGTTTTGTTTTAGCGGGGGAAAACACAGATACGCAGTATTTT	CASSFVLAGENTDTQYF	TRBD2	NA	17	TRBV28	TRBJ2-3
TGCAGTGCCCACCAGTGGGCTGGGACTGGGCCCCAGTACTTC	CSAHQWAGTGPQYF	NA	NA	14	TRBV20-1	TRBJ2-5
TGTGCCAGCAGCTTAGCGGGGGACTATAATGAGCAGTTCTTC	CASSLAGDYNEQFF	TRBD2	many	14	TRBV7-2	TRBJ2-1
TGTGCCAGCACCCAGTATGGCAATCAGCCCCAGCATTTT	CASTQYGNQPQHF	NA	NA	13	TRBV12-3/TRBV12-4	TRBJ1-5
TGTGCCAGCAGCTTAGATAACAGACAAGAGACCCAGTACTTC	CASSLDNRQETQYF	NA	NA	14	TRBV7-2	TRBJ2-5
TGCAGTGCTGAGCGTTACAATGAGCAGTTCTTC	CSAERYNEQFF	NA	NA	11	TRBV20-1	TRBJ2-1
TGCAGTGCTAGAATGGCTGGGCGAAGGGGAACAGATACGCAGTATTTT	CSARMAGRRGTDTQYF	NA	NA	16	TRBV20-1	TRBJ2-3
TGTGCCAGCAGCACCGGACAGGGGTATCAGCCCCAGCATTTT	CASSTGQGYQPQHF	TRBD1	NA	14	TRBV7-2	TRBJ1-5
TGTGCCAGCAGCTCCGACCCAAGAGCTCTAGGGACGCAGTATTTT	CASSSDPRALGTQYF	NA	once	15	TRBV9	TRBJ2-3
TGTGCCAGCAGCCCGACAGGGGCCCCACTATACTATGGCTACACCTTC	CASSPTGAPLYYGYTF	TRBD1	few	16	TRBV6-6	TRBJ1-2
TGTGCCAGCACGGGTCAGGCACAAGAGACCCAGTACTTC	CASTGQAQETQYF	NA	NA	13	TRBV2	TRBJ2-5
TGTGCCAGCAGCGTAACTAGCGGGGGGGCTTTAGATACGCAGTATTTT	CASSVTSGGALDTQYF	TRBD2	NA	16	TRBV5-5	TRBJ2-3
TGCGCCAGCAGTGAGTCCGCCGCGGGGGCCGACCAAGAGACCCAGTACTTC	CASSESAAGADQETQYF	NA	NA	17	TRBV10-1	TRBJ2-5
TGTGCCAGCAGCTTAGCGAAACTAGCGACCAATACAGATACGCAGTATTTT	CASSLAKLATNTDTQYF	TRBD2	NA	17	TRBV7-2	TRBJ2-3
TGTGCCAGCAGCCAAGGGGTAGGGTCGTACACAGATACGCAGTATTTT	CASSQGVGSYTDTQYF	NA	many	16	TRBV3-1	TRBJ2-3
TGTGCCAGCAGCTCCCGATATCGGGGTTCGAGGGAAGAGACCCAGTACTTC	CASSSRYRGSREETQYF	NA	NA	17	TRBV7-6	TRBJ2-5
TGTGCCAGCAGTGCCATAACAGGAACCAAAGAGACCCAGTACTTC	CASSAITGTKETQYF	NA	NA	15	TRBV2	TRBJ2-5
TGCTGTGCACCGGGACTAGCGGGGGTCGGAGAGACCCAGTACTTC	CCAPGLAGVGETQYF	TRBD2	NA	15	TRBV20-1	TRBJ2-5
TGTGCCATCAGTGAGAGGGCAGTCGATGGCTACACCTTC	CAISERAVDGYTF	NA	few	13	TRBV10-3	TRBJ1-2
TGCGCCAGCAGCTCTCCGACAGATTTCTCGCTCTACGAGCAGTACTTC	CASSSPTDFSLYEQYF	NA	few	16	TRBV5-1	TRBJ2-7
TGCGCCAGCAGCTTAACAGGGGGCAACACCTTC	CASSLTGGNTF	TRBD1	few	11	TRBV5-1	TRBJ1-2
TGCAGCGTTGAGGAGGGAGGGGGACTCCCTCCAGATACGCAGTATTTT	CSVEEGGGLPPDTQYF	NA	few	16	TRBV29-1	TRBJ2-3
TGCAGTGTTAGTTCCGTACAAGAGACCCAGTACTTC	CSVSSVQETQYF	NA	NA	12	TRBV20-1	TRBJ2-5